This TCR beta chain was identified during a study of OX40 agonist ivuxolimab in advanced cancers. CDR1 MNHEY and CDR2 SVGAGI come from the germline V gene. Trimming removed 9 bases at V and 2 bases at J, with 11 bases between. The CDR3 is 12 amino acids. TCRdb's copy holds only in-frame clones and misses some; the assay was immunoSEQ multiplex PCR. In the table there are about 53,000 clones, around 79% of which are singletons. Specimen: CD4+ or CD8+ T cells sorted from blood, collected in a trial of the OX40 agonist ivuxolimab. The TCR was taken from an adult with an advanced solid tumor such as melanoma, head and neck, liver or kidney cancer. The chain recombines TRBV6-5 with TRBJ2-7; maybe TRBD1 (6 bases). CDR3 bases: TGTGCCAGTGGGGACACCACCTACGAGCAGTACTTC. Protein sequence: CASGDTTYEQYF.